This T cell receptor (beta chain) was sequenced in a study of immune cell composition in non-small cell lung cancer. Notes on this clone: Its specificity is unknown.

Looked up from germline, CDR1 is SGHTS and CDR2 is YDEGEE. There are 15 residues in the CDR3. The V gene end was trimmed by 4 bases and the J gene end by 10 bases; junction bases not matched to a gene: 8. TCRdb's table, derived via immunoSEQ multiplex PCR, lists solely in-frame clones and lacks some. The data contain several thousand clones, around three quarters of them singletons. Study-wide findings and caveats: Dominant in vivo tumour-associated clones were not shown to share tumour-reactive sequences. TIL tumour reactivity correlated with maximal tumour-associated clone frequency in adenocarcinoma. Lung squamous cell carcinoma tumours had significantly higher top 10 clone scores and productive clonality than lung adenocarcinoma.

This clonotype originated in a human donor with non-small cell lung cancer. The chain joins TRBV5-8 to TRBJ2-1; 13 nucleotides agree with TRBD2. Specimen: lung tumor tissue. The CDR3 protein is CASSAGLAGSEEQFF. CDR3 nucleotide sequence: TGTGCCAGCAGCGCGGGACTAGCGGGGTCCGAGGAGCAGTTCTTC. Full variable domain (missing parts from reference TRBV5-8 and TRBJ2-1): EAGVTQSPTHLIKTRGQQATLRCSPISGHTSVYWYQQALGLGLQFLLWYDEGEERNRGNFPPRFSGRQFPNYSSELNVNALELEDSALYLCASSAGLAGSEEQFFGPGTRLTVL.